This T cell receptor (beta chain) was sequenced for a study of blood T cells in healthy people across ages. Collection of 8.5 to 10 milliliters of peripheral blood was performed for each donor. Germline-derived CDR1 and CDR2 are ENHRY and SYGVKD. The CDR3 has 14 amino acids. The V end was cut by 2 bases, the J end by 3 bases, with 8 bases between. The use of a sample-barcoded 5' primer and a J-beta primer mix characterized a second PCR of about 6 to 11 cycles. The template-switch adaptor, which had 12 random nucleotides, put a tag on each cDNA molecule. One entry per CDR3 protein, called by TCRdb with MiXCR from the 5' RACE reads. The data contain fewer than 950,000 distinct CDR3 sequences, 35% to 40% of them seen just once; the ten biggest clones take up over 10%.

What was sequenced was blood. This sequence originates from a man between 18 and 35 years old in good health. The chain has TRBV10-3 and TRBJ1-5; no reliable D call. Here the CDR3 reads CAISERAFNQPQHF. CDR3 DNA sequence: TGTGCCATCAGTGAGAGGGCATTCAATCAGCCCCAGCATTTT.